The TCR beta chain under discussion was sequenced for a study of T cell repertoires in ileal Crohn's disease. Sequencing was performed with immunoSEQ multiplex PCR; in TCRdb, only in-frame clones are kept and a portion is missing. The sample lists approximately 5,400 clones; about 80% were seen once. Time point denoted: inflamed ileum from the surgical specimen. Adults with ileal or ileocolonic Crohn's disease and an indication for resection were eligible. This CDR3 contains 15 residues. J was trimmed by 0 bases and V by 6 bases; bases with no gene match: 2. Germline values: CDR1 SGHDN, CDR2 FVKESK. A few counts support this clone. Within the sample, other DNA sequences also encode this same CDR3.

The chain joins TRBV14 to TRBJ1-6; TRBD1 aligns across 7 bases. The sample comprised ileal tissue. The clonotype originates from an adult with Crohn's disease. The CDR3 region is CASRQGSSYNSPLHF. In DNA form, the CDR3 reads TGTGCCAGCAGACAGGGGAGCTCCTATAATTCACCCCTCCACTTT.